Presented here are 27 T cell receptor beta chains from one specimen sequenced in a study of cytotoxic CD8 clonotypes in ibrutinib-treated CLL. The table came from immunoSEQ multiplex PCR; TCRdb's copy has only in-frame clones and leaves some out. The profile shows 130,000 or so clones, roughly three quarters of them singletons. The sequencing here drew on PBMCs, taken after 12 months of ibrutinib treatment. Source of these receptors: a human donor with chronic lymphocytic leukemia.

This clone was seen only a few times. V usage is TRBV19 and J usage is TRBJ1-4; no reliable D call. The germline gives CDR1 LNHDA, CDR2 SQIVND (reference sequence). The V and J ends lost 3 bases and 5 bases respectively, with 10 bases between them. The CDR3 is 14 residues long. The CDR3 region has the DNA TGTGCCAGTAGTATCGTTCAGAAGAATGAAAAACTGTTTTTT. This codes for CASSIVQKNEKLFF.

The rearrangement uses TRBV7-9 and TRBJ1-1; D not resolved. V lost 3 bases to trimming and J lost 5 bases, with 7 bases between them. The CDR3 has 12 amino acids. Germline-derived CDR1 and CDR2 are SEHNR and FQNEAQ (reference sequence). The chain's CDR3 is CASSLVETEAFF. In nucleotides, the CDR3 is TGTGCCAGCAGCTTGGTGGAAACTGAAGCTTTCTTT.

The J gene is TRBJ2-7, the V gene TRBV28; no definite D call. With 3 bases removed from V and 6 bases from J, the gap between germline ends came to 18 bases. From germline, CDR1 is MDHEN and CDR2 SYDVKM. The CDR3 sequence is 15 residues long. CDR3: CASSFYSRPNLEQYF. Here the CDR3 DNA reads TGTGCCAGCAGTTTTTACTCTAGACCGAATCTCGAGCAGTACTTC.

This chain joins TRBV9 and TRBJ2-1; TRBD1 aligns across 10 bases. This CDR3 region has 15 residues. The junction had 6 bases not matched to a gene; V was cut back by 6 bases and J by 3 bases. CDR1 and CDR2 from the germline V gene are SGDLS and YYNGEE. For the CDR3, the DNA is TGTGCCAGCAAACGGGGGACAGGGGACTACAATGAGCAGTTCTTC. Its translation is CASKRGTGDYNEQFF.

The V gene is TRBV5-4, the J gene TRBJ2-1; 7 nucleotides agree with TRBD2. CDR1 and CDR2 from the germline V gene are SGHNT and YYREEE (reference sequence). The CDR3 extends over 16 amino acids. The J segment lost 8 bases and the V segment lost 7 bases, leaving 18 bases of the junction unmatched. This chain's CDR3 is CASLQGAGTGRDEQFF. CDR3 nucleotides: TGTGCCAGCCTGCAGGGAGCCGGGACGGGGAGGGATGAGCAGTTCTTC.

V usage is TRBV7-3 and J usage is TRBJ2-1; 7 bases line up with TRBD2. This CDR3 is built from 16 residues. The V gene end was trimmed by 1 base and the J gene end by 4 bases; junction bases not matched to a gene: 7. CDR1 is SGHTA, CDR2 FQGTGA, per germline. The CDR3 sequence is CASSLSPTSVYNEQFF. The CDR3 coding sequence is TGTGCCAGCAGCTTAAGTCCAACTAGCGTTTACAATGAGCAGTTCTTC.

This clone was seen only a few times. The V and J genes are TRBV4-1 and TRBJ1-4; D possibly corresponds to TRBD1 (6 bases). The CDR3 has 16 amino acids. Germline CDR1 reads MGHRA; CDR2 reads YSYEKL. Trimming left V 1 base short and J 1 base short, with 10 bases between. The CDR3, as DNA: TGCGCCAGCAGCCAAGGGGGGCGCGTAACTAATGAAAAACTGTTTTTT. Its translation is CASSQGGRVTNEKLFF.

This clone appeared once. The rearrangement uses TRBV2 and TRBJ1-5; a weak D match, TRBD1 (6 bases). The CDR3 runs to 17 residues. Trimming took 5 bases from V and 4 from J, leaving 21 bases between them. Germline CDR1 and CDR2: SNHLY and FYNNEI. CDR3 loop: CASSYSLGGVLNQPQHF. CDR3 sequence (DNA): TGTGCCAGCAGTTATTCCCTAGGGGGGGTTTTGAATCAGCCCCAGCATTTT. Using reference TRBV2 and TRBJ1-5 for the parts outside the CDR3, the full variable domain is EPEVTQTPSHQVTQMGQEVILRCVPISNHLYFYWYRQILGQKVEFLVSFYNNEISEKSEIFDDQFSVERPDGSNFTLKIRSTKLEDSAMYFCASSYSLGGVLNQPQHFGDGTRLSIL.

This clone was detected only a few times. This rearrangement joins TRBV4-1 to TRBJ2-7; D gene ambiguous. CDR1 and CDR2 from the germline V gene are MGHRA and YSYEKL. V was clipped by 0 bases and J by 1 base, with 10 bases between them. CDR3 length: 15 amino acids. The CDR3, as DNA: TGCGCCAGCAGCCAAGATCCTGGGATTTCCTACGAGCAGTACTTC. It translates to CASSQDPGISYEQYF.

The rearrangement joins TRBV10-3 to TRBJ2-4, with D perhaps matching TRBD2 (8 bases). The CDR3 covers 14 residues. Germline V CDR1 and CDR2: ENHRY, SYGVKD. V dropped 5 bases and J dropped 7 bases, with 15 bases sitting between them. The CDR3 protein is CAISRTGGGNIQYF. As DNA, the CDR3 is TGTGCCATCAGTCGGACAGGCGGGGGGAACATTCAGTACTTC.

The gene calls are TRBV27 and TRBJ2-2, with 9 bases matching TRBD1. The CDR3 extends over 16 amino acids. The trim removed 8 bases at V and 4 bases at J, leaving 11 bases unmatched. In germline, CDR1 is MNHEY, CDR2 SMNVEV (reference sequence). The CDR3 is CASRMGGQGFTGELFF. The CDR3 nucleotides read TGTGCCAGCCGTATGGGGGGACAGGGTTTCACCGGGGAGCTGTTTTTT.

V is TRBV6-4 and J is TRBJ2-2; no reliable D call. CDR3 length: 14 residues. The germline V gene has CDR1 MRHNA and CDR2 SNTAGT. Trimming cost V 2 bases and J 2 bases, with 6 bases left between them. Here the CDR3 reads CASSDRINTGELFF. The CDR3 DNA follows: TGTGCCAGCAGTGACAGAATAAACACCGGGGAGCTGTTTTTT.

V usage is TRBV7-6 and J usage is TRBJ2-1, with a tentative D call TRBD2 (5 bases). Germline-derived CDR1 and CDR2 are SGHVS and FNYEAQ. Trimming shortened V by 5 bases and J by 0 bases, and 17 bases separated the two germline ends. The CDR3 has 17 residues. The CDR3 DNA reads TGTGCCAGCAGCGACTATGGCGGGCAGAGCTCCTACAATGAGCAGTTCTTC. This sequence encodes CASSDYGGQSSYNEQFF.

The chain couples TRBV7-2 to TRBJ1-1; D is unclear. V was clipped by 1 base and J by 1 base, with 10 bases between them. The germline V gene has CDR1 SGHTA and CDR2 FQGNSA. CDR3 length: 15 residues. Here the CDR3 reads CASSLEGQPNTEAFF. The CDR3, as DNA: TGTGCCAGCAGCTTAGAAGGTCAGCCGAACACTGAAGCTTTCTTT.

This clone has a handful of counts. The chain links TRBV30 to TRBJ2-3; a possible D gene is TRBD2 (6 bases). Germline V gene sequence: CDR1 GTSNPN, CDR2 SVGIG (reference sequence). Deletions cut 8 bases from V and 2 bases from J, with 17 bases between. The CDR3 runs to 14 residues. The CDR3 DNA follows: TGTGCCAGTGCCAAGGGACTCCTCACAGATACGCAGTATTTT. This encodes CASAKGLLTDTQYF.

This chain links TRBV7-9 with TRBJ1-2; TRBD1 aligns across 8 bases. The V gene end was trimmed by 6 bases and the J gene end by 4 bases; junction bases not matched to a gene: 4. Germline-derived CDR1 and CDR2 are SEHNR and FQNEAQ (reference sequence). CDR3 size: 13 residues. CDR3 bases: TGTGCCAGCAGACATGGGACAGGCTATGGCTACACCTTC. Translated: CASRHGTGYGYTF.

The chain joins TRBV6-5 to TRBJ2-7, with D perhaps matching TRBD2 (5 bases). The germline CDR1 and CDR2 sequences are MNHEY and SVGAGI. Trimming removed 4 bases from V and 3 bases from J, with 10 bases in between. CDR3 length: 13 amino acids. This CDR3 is CASSSFGGYEQYF. In nucleotides, the CDR3 is TGTGCCAGCAGTTCCTTTGGAGGCTACGAGCAGTACTTC.

On this clone itself: The sample has other DNA sequences that encode this CDR3 too. V gene TRBV7-9 combines with J gene TRBJ2-7, with D perhaps TRBD2 (6 bases). The germline V gene encodes CDR1 SEHNR and CDR2 FQNEAQ (reference sequence). Trimming stripped 5 bases from V and 3 bases from J, with 11 bases between. The CDR3 runs to 13 residues. The CDR3 DNA sequence: TGTGCCAGCAGCCTGGCCGGGAGCTACGAGCAGTACTTC. Translation gives CASSLAGSYEQYF.

V usage is TRBV29-1 and J usage is TRBJ1-4; the D is unclear. This CDR3 has 14 residues. V gave up 6 bases and J gave up 0 bases, with 11 bases separating them. In germline, CDR1 is SQVTM, CDR2 ANQGSEA. CDR3 DNA: TGCAGCGTCGAGACCAGCTCAACTAATGAAAAACTGTTTTTT. Translation: CSVETSSTNEKLFF.

The chain is built from TRBV25-1 and TRBJ2-5; weak D call: TRBD2 (6 bases). This CDR3 is built from 14 residues. Deletions cut 5 bases from V and 3 bases from J, with 13 bases between. Germline CDR1 MGHDK, CDR2 SYGVNS. The CDR3 loop reads CASSLRREEETQYF. The CDR3 DNA follows: TGTGCCAGCAGTCTCCGAAGGGAGGAAGAGACCCAGTACTTC.

J is TRBJ2-2 and V is TRBV2; D may be TRBD1 (6 bases). Trimming shortened V by 5 bases and J by 5 bases, and 12 bases separated the two germline ends. CDR1 is SNHLY, CDR2 FYNNEI, per germline. This CDR3 region has 14 residues. CDR3 protein: CASSRQAATGELFF. The CDR3 region has the DNA TGTGCCAGCAGTCGACAGGCGGCGACCGGGGAGCTGTTTTTT.

The chain recombines TRBV28 with TRBJ2-5; either TRBD1 or TRBD2 may fit D (5 bases each). CDR3 length: 15 amino acids. The germline gives CDR1 MDHEN, CDR2 SYDVKM. V lost 5 bases and J 2 bases, leaving 15 bases between the germline ends. CDR3 nucleotide sequence: TGTGCCAGCAGTCCCGCCGGGACGGCACAAGAGACCCAGTACTTC. This gives the protein CASSPAGTAQETQYF. The variable domain in full, completed from reference TRBV28 and TRBJ2-5, reads DVKVTQSSRYLVKRTGEKVFLECVQDMDHENMFWYRQDPGLGLRLIYFSYDVKMKEKGDIPEGYSVSREKKERFSLILESASTNQTSMYLCASSPAGTAQETQYFGPGTRLLVL.

The rearrangement uses TRBV28 and TRBJ1-2; D may be TRBD1 (5 bases). The CDR3 consists of 15 residues. Germline V gives CDR1 MDHEN, CDR2 SYDVKM. V was pared by 4 bases and J by 2 bases, with 14 bases between. CDR3 amino acids: CASSSSFDSNYGYTF. CDR3 sequence (DNA): TGTGCCAGCAGTTCTTCATTCGACAGCAACTATGGCTACACCTTC.

CDR3 nucleotide sequence: TGTGCCAGTAGTACACAGGTGCCTAACTATGGCTACACCTTC. Translation gives CASSTQVPNYGYTF. The gene calls are TRBV19 and TRBJ1-2; perhaps TRBD1 as D (5 bases). Germline CDR1 reads LNHDA; CDR2 reads SQIVND (reference sequence). The ends were cut back, 4 bases at V and 0 bases at J, with 9 bases in the middle. The CDR3 has 14 residues.

The rearrangement uses TRBV7-2 and TRBJ1-1; weak D call: TRBD1 (5 bases). Trimming removed 1 base at V and 10 bases at J, with 19 bases between. Germline-derived CDR1 and CDR2 are SGHTA and FQGNSA. The CDR3 covers 15 residues. CDR3 amino acids: CASSLVFGSPRGAFF. The CDR3 nucleotides are TGTGCCAGCAGCTTAGTCTTTGGCTCCCCTAGGGGAGCTTTCTTT.

The gene calls are TRBV5-1 and TRBJ2-7; D could derive from TRBD1 or TRBD2 (5 bases each). This CDR3 spans 17 amino acids. V lost 0 bases and J lost 2, with 18 bases in between. Germline CDR1 is SGHRS and CDR2 is YFSETQ. This chain's CDR3 is CASSLALSQPGPYEQYF. CDR3 nucleotide sequence: TGCGCCAGCAGCTTGGCCTTGAGCCAGCCGGGACCCTACGAGCAGTACTTC.

The chain couples TRBV5-1 to TRBJ2-1; TRBD2 matches 12 bases. Germline V CDR1 and CDR2: SGHRS, YFSETQ. This CDR3 comprises 16 residues. The junction had 7 bases not matched to a gene; V was cut back by 0 bases and J by 9 bases. The CDR3 sequence: CASSLGLAGGAGEQFF. CDR3 coding DNA: TGCGCCAGCAGCTTGGGCCTAGCGGGAGGGGCTGGTGAGCAGTTCTTC.